What follows are 12 T cell receptor beta chains derived from one specimen sequenced in a study of blood T cell repertoires in COVID-19. Profiling relied on immunoSEQ multiplex PCR, and the TCRdb table lists in-frame clones only, not all of them. Of 200,000 to 250,000 clones listed, roughly four fifths are singletons. Sequenced input: peripheral blood. The receptor set was obtained from an elderly woman with COVID-19, enrolled during active disease.

This chain joins TRBV5-6 and TRBJ2-2; D gene unclear. Trimming left V 3 bases short and J 8 bases short, with 5 bases between. The length of the CDR3 is 11 residues. CDR1 is SGHDT, CDR2 YYEEEE, per germline. The CDR3 is CASSYEGELFF. As DNA, the CDR3 is TGTGCCAGCAGCTATGAGGGGGAGCTGTTTTTT.

The chain joins TRBV7-2 to TRBJ2-7, with TRBD1 matching 7 bases. The CDR3 has 15 residues. Germline CDR1 SGHTA, CDR2 FQGNSA. Trimming removed 1 base from V and 2 bases from J; junction bases left unmatched: 5. DNA for the CDR3: TGTGCCAGCAGCTTAGGACAGGGAGTAACCTACGAGCAGTACTTC. Translation: CASSLGQGVTYEQYF.

This clone came up a few times. The chain is built from TRBV3-1 (or the pseudogene TRBV3-2) and TRBJ1-4; perhaps TRBD1 as D (6 bases). Looked up from germline, CDR1 is LGHDT and CDR2 is YNNKEL (reference sequence). CDR3 length: 13 amino acids. Trimming removed 2 bases at V and 7 bases at J, with 8 bases between. The CDR3 region is CASSQWTAEKLFF. Here the CDR3 DNA reads TGTGCCAGCAGCCAATGGACAGCTGAAAAACTGTTTTTT.

The rearrangement joins TRBV5-1 to TRBJ2-7; maybe TRBD1 (5 bases). V gave up 0 bases and J gave up 3 bases, with 10 bases separating them. Germline CDR1 SGHRS, CDR2 YFSETQ. This CDR3 has 14 amino acids. The CDR3 DNA sequence: TGCGCCAGCAGCTTGGGGCAGGGTTACTACGAGCAGTACTTC. This sequence encodes CASSLGQGYYEQYF. Based on the CDR3 plus reference TRBV5-1 and TRBJ2-7, the full variable domain is KAGVTQTPRYLIKTRGQQVTLSCSPISGHRSVSWYQQTPGQGLQFLFEYFSETQRNKGNFPGRFSGRQFSNSRSEMNVSTLELGDSALYLCASSLGQGYYEQYFGPGTRLTVT.

CDR3 sequence (DNA): TGTGCCTGGAGTGTAGGGGGGGAACGCGAAAAACTGTTTTTT. It specifies CAWSVGGEREKLFF. This sequence joins TRBV30 and TRBJ1-4; possible D gene TRBD1, 6 bases. The V gene's germline CDR1 is GTSNPN and CDR2 SVGIG (reference sequence). The CDR3 covers 14 residues. V lost 0 bases, J lost 8 bases, and 13 bases lay in between. Combining the CDR3 with reference TRBV30 and TRBJ1-4 gives the whole variable domain SQTIHQWPATLVQPVGSPLSLECTVEGTSNPNLYWYRQAAGRGLQLLFYSVGIGQISSEVPQNLSASRPQDRQFILSSKKLLLSDSGFYLCAWSVGGEREKLFFGSGTQLSVL.

This sequence joins TRBV6-5 and TRBJ2-3, with a weak D call TRBD2 (7 bases). This CDR3 is built from 15 residues. Germline CDR1 is MNHEY and CDR2 is SVGAGI. V shed 4 bases and J shed 2 bases, with 13 bases lying between them. CDR3 amino acids: CASSSRGANTDTQYF. In DNA, the CDR3 is TGTGCCAGCAGTTCCCGGGGGGCTAACACAGATACGCAGTATTTT.

The V call is TRBV10-3, the J call TRBJ1-1; 10 bases are shared with TRBD1. CDR3 size: 13 residues. CDR1 is ENHRY and CDR2 is SYGVKD in the germline V gene. Trimming removed 10 bases from V and 5 bases from J; junction bases left unmatched: 7. The CDR3 loop reads CATSGQGVTEAFF. CDR3 nucleotides: TGTGCCACCTCAGGACAGGGGGTAACTGAAGCTTTCTTT.

The V gene is TRBV7-9, the J gene TRBJ1-3; unclear D gene. This CDR3 has 14 amino acids. V was clipped by 3 bases and J by 1 base, with 7 bases between them. Germline lookup yields CDR1 SEHNR and CDR2 FQNEAQ (reference sequence). CDR3 nucleotide sequence: TGTGCCAGCAGCTTCCCTAAATCTGGAAACACCATATATTTT. It translates to CASSFPKSGNTIYF.

This chain joins TRBV19 and TRBJ1-4; weak D call: TRBD1 (5 bases). CDR1 and CDR2 (germline): LNHDA, SQIVND (reference sequence). V lost 3 bases, J lost 8 bases, and 19 bases lay in between. The CDR3 extends over 16 amino acids. For the CDR3, the DNA is TGTGCCAGTAGTATTGACAGTCGATCGCGAATGGAAAAACTGTTTTTT. Translated: CASSIDSRSRMEKLFF.

This chain connects TRBV2 to TRBJ1-1; 7 bases agree with TRBD1. The germline V gene encodes CDR1 SNHLY and CDR2 FYNNEI. Trimming cost V 7 bases and J 2 bases; bases outside gene matches: 7. This CDR3 is 14 amino acids long. The CDR3 region is CASNPQGINTEAFF. CDR3 nucleotides: TGTGCCAGCAACCCACAGGGGATAAACACTGAAGCTTTCTTT.

The genes are TRBV30 and TRBJ1-5; D remains unclear. Germline V lookup: CDR1 GTSNPN, CDR2 SVGIG (reference sequence). The CDR3 covers 12 residues. V lost 1 base, J lost 6 bases, and 7 bases lay in between. The CDR3 nucleotides are TGTGCCTGGAGTGAGCGCGGTCAGCCCCAGCATTTT. The encoded protein is CAWSERGQPQHF. Filled out from reference TRBV30 and TRBJ1-5, the complete variable domain reads SQTIHQWPATLVQPVGSPLSLECTVEGTSNPNLYWYRQAAGRGLQLLFYSVGIGQISSEVPQNLSASRPQDRQFILSSKKLLLSDSGFYLCAWSERGQPQHFGDGTRLSIL.

In its sample, this clone was seen a few times. The chain recombines TRBV27 with TRBJ1-6; the match to TRBD1 covers 7 bases. After removal of 3 bases from V and 7 bases from J, the junction contained 6 bases not matched to a gene. This CDR3 contains 15 residues. Per the germline V gene, CDR1 is MNHEY and CDR2 is SMNVEV (reference sequence). CDR3 in amino acids: CASSFRQGWNSPLHF. The CDR3 DNA follows: TGTGCCAGCAGTTTCAGACAGGGTTGGAATTCACCCCTCCACTTT.